This T cell receptor beta chain was recorded in a study of blood T cell repertoires in COVID-19. Study at large: PBMCs, B-cell-depleted T cells, or T cells provided the cDNA or gDNA that made up the material.

The CDR3 loop spans 13 amino acids. Per germline, CDR1 MNHEY and CDR2 SVGAGI. The V gene end was trimmed by 6 bases and the J gene end by 6 bases; junction bases not matched to a gene: 7. The method was immunoSEQ multiplex PCR; TCRdb's version includes in-frame clones alone and lacks a portion of them. Among 200,000 to 300,000 clones, approximately 86% were seen once, and the ten largest hold around 6.4%. Sequencing input: peripheral blood. The TCR was taken from a woman in her sixties or seventies with active or convalescent COVID-19. The V call is TRBV6-5, the J call TRBJ1-2; 7 bases are shared with TRBD1. CDR3 nucleotide sequence: TGTGCCAGCAGACGAGCAACAGGGGATGGCTACACCTTC. Protein product: CASRRATGDGYTF.